Sequencing of this T cell receptor beta chain was carried out in a study of blood T cell repertoires in COVID-19 (dated by TCRdb to 2020 to 2021). Regarding the study in general: Samples covering the acute and convalescent phases of COVID-19 were provided by collaborators in the United States, Italy and Spain. The material from the prospective study consisted of cDNA or gDNA derived from T cells, B-cell-depleted T cells, or PBMCs. Subjects who had been exposed to COVID-19, were actively infected with it, or had recovered from it provided the deeply sampled blood TCRbeta repertoires that made up the dataset. The repertoires were made available in a free public database intended to serve as a resource for research on the immune response to SARS-CoV-2. The samples were drawn from two sources: the first 160 participants of the ongoing ImmuneRACE study, and 1,000 to 1,500 subjects contributed by 6 global collaborators. A de-identified subject ID, COVID-19 status, age in years and sex were almost always included in the sample metadata. Where available, HLA class I and class II types were obtained from metadata supplied by the sample provider rather than from assay-based typing.

In regard to this clone: Its antigen target is currently unknown. No base-level quality is on record; no much larger clone is a single base apart.

Taken from the germline V gene, the CDR1 and CDR2 loops are SGHRS and YFSETQ. V gives up 7 bases and J gives up 0 bases, and the segment between their germline ends measures 17 bases. The CDR3, from cysteine to phenylalanine, totals 15 residues. The CDR3 DNA has 45 bases and is translated from base 1. Participants in the prospective study were enrolled through a virtual design, were aged roughly 18 to 90 years, and lived in roughly 25 United States geographic areas. In the prospective study, participants were assigned to cohorts based on the clinical history participants reported in a screening survey and a study questionnaire. Exposed participants had been in contact, within 2 weeks of entering the study, with a person who had a PCR-confirmed or clinician-diagnosed case of COVID-19. Mobile phlebotomists in the prospective study collected whole blood, serum and a nasopharyngeal or oropharyngeal swab from every participant. Participants in the prospective study had the option to provide additional blood draws and questionnaires over a roughly two-month period. Before DNA extraction, blood samples from the prospective study were shipped at room temperature or frozen.

TCRbeta CDR3 regions were amplified from genomic DNA by means of the immunoSEQ Assay, a bias-controlled multiplex PCR. As for the authors' bioinformatics: The number of nucleated cells in each sample was estimated by amplification of reference gene primers within the assay. Sequence reads were collapsed and filtered to measure the absolute abundance of every unique TCRbeta CDR3 rearrangement. Productive Simpson clonality was computed per sample as the square root of Simpson's diversity index over productive rearrangements. The table comes from immuneACCESS by way of TCRdb, which keeps in-frame sequences with V and J called. Part of the clones is missing from these tables; in studies checked, under half for an unresolved V gene and the rest for unknown reasons. For V, J and clone size, that table is used; D and trimming come from the DNA. For this sample the table gives some 360,000 clones, of which 88% were detected only once. The biggest ten clones account for under 1.2% of the sample.

The study at large found these results: Clinical and demographic metadata were provided uncurated, with the amount varying by source and participant.

The chain is encoded by TRBV5-1 joined to TRBJ2-7, with the D segment identity uncertain. Sequencing was done on a sample of PBMCs or T cells enriched from blood (not recorded which). The clonotype originates from a woman under 40 who had been exposed to COVID-19. The CDR3 region has the sequence CASRPRGPSSYEQYF. The nucleotide sequence is given as TGCGCCAGCCGCCCCCGTGGTCCCAGCTCCTACGAGCAGTACTTC.